Shown below are 25 T cell receptor beta chains from a single sample sequenced in a study of Graves' ophthalmopathy and Graves' hyperthyroidism. CDR3 regions of TCR beta were amplified from RNA transcripts. The first-round RT-PCR employed HTBI primers together with the Qiagen OneStep RT-PCR kit. A multiplex PCR was then performed as the second round. TCRdb re-analysed the multiplex PCR reads in MiXCR, keeping a single row per CDR3 protein. The table has some 350,000 distinct CDR3 sequences, roughly 15% seen once. The sequencing input was peripheral blood. These TCRs come from an adult woman with stable Graves' hyperthyroidism.

This clonotype was observed once. The chain links TRBV12-3 or TRBV12-4 to TRBJ1-1; 7 bases line up with TRBD1. This CDR3 contains 12 residues. The J segment lost 9 bases and the V segment lost 6 bases, leaving 7 bases of the junction unmatched. The CDR3: CASRTTGRQAFF. The CDR3 bases are TGTGCCAGCAGGACGACAGGGAGACAAGCTTTCTTT.

This clonotype appeared many times. V usage is TRBV7-2 and J usage is TRBJ2-5; TRBD2 agrees at 10 bases. The CDR3 totals 17 residues. Germline V gene lookup returns CDR1 SGHTA and CDR2 FQGNSA. Unmatched junction bases numbered 15, after V lost 6 bases and J lost 5 bases. CDR3 bases: TGTGCCAGCAGACCAAAAGGCGCCCTAGCGGGAGTGGAGACCCAGTACTTC. Its protein product is CASRPKGALAGVETQYF.

The chain links TRBV12-3 or TRBV12-4 to TRBJ1-5; TRBD1 matches 10 bases. The CDR3 is 18 amino acids. Germline trimming cut 3 bases from V and 4 bases from J; bases unmatched to any gene: 12. CDR3 DNA: TGTGCCAGCAGTTTTAGGTTGTCGACAGGGGGCAATAATCAGCCCCAGCATTTT. It translates to CASSFRLSTGGNNQPQHF.

The table lists this clonotype with a count of one. This chain links TRBV6-1 with TRBJ1-2; D is perhaps TRBD1 (6 bases). The CDR3 length is 17 residues. Germline V CDR1 and CDR2: MNHNS, SASEGT. The ends were cut back, 4 bases at V and 1 base at J, with 19 bases in the middle. In DNA form, the CDR3 reads TGTGCCAGCAGTGGCAGGGGATGGGCAGATTTTAACTATGGCTACACCTTC. Encoded protein: CASSGRGWADFNYGYTF.

At least ten counts were recorded for this clonotype. V and J are TRBV7-2 and TRBJ2-2; D remains unclear. This CDR3 is 13 amino acids long. CDR1 and CDR2 (germline): SGHTA, FQGNSA. Trimming cost V 4 bases and J 0 bases, with 3 bases left between them. This CDR3 reads CASSSANTGELFF. In nucleotides, the CDR3 is TGTGCCAGCAGCTCCGCGAACACCGGGGAGCTGTTTTTT.

This chain links TRBV12-3 or TRBV12-4 with TRBJ1-1; a possible D gene is TRBD1 (5 bases). V dropped 7 bases and J dropped 3 bases, with 15 bases sitting between them. This CDR3 is 14 amino acids long. The CDR3 DNA follows: TGTGCCAGCATTCTACTCAGGGAAGACACTGAAGCTTTCTTT. This codes for CASILLREDTEAFF.

The CDR3 nucleotides read TGTGCCACCAGTGACCGACAGGCCACTGGTCTGGAGCAGTACTTC. As protein: CATSDRQATGLEQYF. The rearrangement links TRBV24-1 to TRBJ2-7; TRBD1 might be the D (6 bases). Trimming took 4 bases from V and 7 from J, leaving 19 bases between them. The CDR3 runs 15 residues. Germline V gene lookup returns CDR1 KGHDR and CDR2 SFDVKD.

This clonotype appeared many times. This CDR3 reads CASSFSGGTGGTGELFF. The CDR3 DNA reads as TGTGCCAGCAGCTTTTCGGGGGGGACAGGGGGCACCGGGGAGCTGTTTTTT. This chain joins TRBV11-2 and TRBJ2-2, with 11 bases lining up with TRBD1. The CDR3 spans 17 residues. Germline loops: CDR1 SGHAT, CDR2 FQNNGV. Losses at the gene ends were 3 bases for V and 4 bases for J; bases not matched to a gene: 7.

V usage is TRBV20-1 and J usage is TRBJ1-5, with D hard to call. Germline V lookup: CDR1 DFQATT, CDR2 SNEGSKA (reference sequence). This CDR3 contains 12 residues. Between the trimmed V and J ends, which lost 4 bases and 1 base, there was a span of 5 bases. The CDR3 here is CSAKKSNQPQHF. CDR3 DNA: TGCAGTGCTAAGAAGAGCAATCAGCCCCAGCATTTT.

This clonotype appeared many times. One junction end does not reproduce the germline sequence, and a read error may be involved. The CDR3 DNA follows: TGTGCTAGCAGCCCCTCCGCCGGGACTCTCTCCTACGAGCAGTACTTC. Translating gives CASSPSAGTLSYEQYF. This rearrangement joins TRBV7-7 to TRBJ2-7; a possible D gene is TRBD2 (6 bases). Germline loops: CDR1 SSHAT, CDR2 FNYEAQ (reference sequence). This CDR3 has 16 amino acids. Variable domain in full (rest from reference TRBV7-7 and TRBJ2-7): GAGVSQSPRYKVTKRGQDVTLRCDPISSHATLYWYQQALGQGPEFLTYFNYEAQPDKSGLPSDRFSAERPEGSISTLTIQRTEQRDSAMYRCASSPSAGTLSYEQYFGPGTRLTVT.

Points on this clonotype: At one end the junction does not follow the germline gene, possibly because of a read error. The genes are TRBV20-1 and TRBJ2-2; 7 bases fit TRBD2. Looked up from germline, CDR1 is DFQATT and CDR2 is SNEGSKA (reference sequence). The CDR3 totals 16 residues. The CDR3, as DNA: TGCAGTGCTAGAGATAGCCGGGCGGGAGCCACCGGGGAGCTGTGTTTT. This gives the protein CSARDSRAGATGELCF.

The chain employs TRBV2 and TRBJ2-7; 7 bases are a match to TRBD2. Germline V gene data show CDR1 as SNHLY and CDR2 as FYNNEI. The junction had 4 bases not matched to a gene; V was cut back by 4 bases and J by 4 bases. There are 13 residues in the CDR3. DNA for the CDR3: TGTGCCAGCAGTGTTGGGCGGGGGTACGAGCAGTACTTC. It translates to CASSVGRGYEQYF.

This clonotype was counted many times. The chain has TRBV7-2 and TRBJ1-5; 9 nucleotides agree with TRBD1. V lost 5 bases and J lost 5; bases outside the gene matches: 4. CDR3 length: 14 amino acids. Germline V gene lookup returns CDR1 SGHTA and CDR2 FQGNSA. CDR3 sequence reads: CASSQTGGHQPQHF. CDR3 in DNA: TGTGCCAGCAGCCAGACAGGGGGACATCAGCCCCAGCATTTT.

At least ten counts were recorded for this clonotype. The gene calls are TRBV5-6 and TRBJ2-7, with 12 bases matching TRBD2. The length of the CDR3 is 16 residues. CDR1 SGHDT and CDR2 YYEEEE come from the germline V gene. The junction had 9 bases not matched to a gene; V was cut back by 4 bases and J by 4 bases. The CDR3 DNA follows: TGTGCCAGCAGCCTTTACGGGACTAGCGGGTCTTACGAGCAGTACTTC. Its protein is CASSLYGTSGSYEQYF.

The chain has TRBV28 and TRBJ1-5; possibly TRBD1 for D (6 bases). Trimming cost V 5 bases and J 1 base, with 12 bases left between them. Germline CDR1 MDHEN, CDR2 SYDVKM. The CDR3 is 15 amino acids. The CDR3 nucleotides are TGTGCCAGCAGTAGAACAGGGCTAAGCAATCAGCCCCAGCATTTT. The encoded protein is CASSRTGLSNQPQHF.

This clonotype was recorded many times. This chain links TRBV6-1 with TRBJ2-5, with D unresolved. CDR1 is MNHNS and CDR2 is SASEGT in the germline V gene. The CDR3 contains 13 residues. V gave up 2 bases and J gave up 3 bases, with 7 bases separating them. In DNA, the CDR3 is TGTGCCAGCAGTGAACGGAATGAAGAGACCCAGTACTTC. Amino acid sequence: CASSERNEETQYF.

About this clonotype: The germline gene is not matched at one end of the junction; a read error may be the cause. This chain links TRBV12-3 or TRBV12-4 with TRBJ2-7; 9 positions agree with TRBD2. This CDR3 region has 15 residues. The CDR3: CASRLAGERGGEQYF. CDR3 DNA: TGTGCCAGCAGGTTAGCGGGGGAAAGGGGCGGCGAGCAGTACTTC.

This chain uses TRBV14 with TRBJ2-2; D is uncertain. The CDR3 spans 14 residues. Germline CDR1 reads SGHDN; CDR2 reads FVKESK. V gave up 0 bases and J gave up 1 base, with 3 bases separating them. The DNA of the CDR3 is TGTGCCAGCAGCCAAGATAGGAACACCGGGGAGCTGTTTTTT. Translation: CASSQDRNTGELFF.

This clonotype was picked up a small number of times. V and J are TRBV11-2 and TRBJ2-2; 9 nucleotides agree with TRBD1. This CDR3 is 19 amino acids long. Losses at the gene ends were 1 base for V and 0 bases for J; bases not matched to a gene: 9. In germline, CDR1 is SGHAT, CDR2 FQNNGV. CDR3 DNA: TGTGCCAGCAGCTTAGGTCACAGGGGGCGGGGAACGAACACCGGGGAGCTGTTTTTT. Translated, it gives CASSLGHRGRGTNTGELFF.

This clonotype was observed many times. This chain uses TRBV19 with TRBJ1-5, with D possibly TRBD1 on 5 matching bases. Per germline, CDR1 LNHDA and CDR2 SQIVND (reference sequence). The length of the CDR3 is 15 residues. The V end was cut by 6 bases, the J end by 6 bases, with 18 bases between. CDR3 protein: CASRVWGAAGQPQHF. DNA of the CDR3: TGTGCCAGTAGAGTCTGGGGCGCGGCAGGTCAGCCCCAGCATTTT.

This clonotype showed up many times. DNA of the CDR3: TGCGCCAGCAGCTTTGCGGACAACTATAATTCACCCCTCCACTTT. It encodes CASSFADNYNSPLHF. The gene calls are TRBV5-1 and TRBJ1-6; perhaps TRBD1 as D (5 bases). V gave up 2 bases and J gave up 3 bases, with 9 bases separating them. Per the germline V gene, CDR1 is SGHRS and CDR2 is YFSETQ. The CDR3 length is 15 residues. Full variable domain (outside the CDR3, taken from reference TRBV5-1 and TRBJ1-6): KAGVTQTPRYLIKTRGQQVTLSCSPISGHRSVSWYQQTPGQGLQFLFEYFSETQRNKGNFPGRFSGRQFSNSRSEMNVSTLELGDSALYLCASSFADNYNSPLHFGNGTRLTVT.

The rearrangement joins TRBV20-1 to TRBJ1-1, with TRBD1 as a possible D gene (5 bases). The germline CDR1 and CDR2 sequences are DFQATT and SNEGSKA (reference sequence). Trimming removed 2 bases at V and 2 bases at J, with 15 bases between. CDR3 size: 15 residues. This CDR3 is CSARLPGPQNTEAFF. CDR3 bases: TGCAGTGCTAGACTGCCGGGACCCCAAAACACTGAAGCTTTCTTT.

This clonotype was seen many times. The V and J genes are TRBV20-1 and TRBJ2-7, with D possibly being TRBD1 (6 bases). The V gene's germline CDR1 is DFQATT and CDR2 SNEGSKA (reference sequence). The CDR3 covers 12 residues. With 6 bases removed from V and 4 bases from J, the gap between germline ends came to 13 bases. The CDR3 loop is CSARGQLYEQYF. The CDR3 nucleotides are TGCAGTGCCCGCGGACAGTTGTACGAGCAGTACTTC.

This clonotype was counted ten times or more. The CDR3: CAWSLGLAGKETQYF. The CDR3 DNA follows: TGTGCCTGGAGTCTTGGACTAGCGGGAAAAGAGACCCAGTACTTC. The V gene is TRBV30, the J gene TRBJ2-5, with 12 bases lining up with TRBD2. This CDR3 comprises 15 residues. Per germline, CDR1 GTSNPN and CDR2 SVGIG (reference sequence). Trimming at V came to 2 bases and at J to 3 bases, leaving 4 bases not matched to a gene.

At least ten counts were recorded for this clonotype. The V call is TRBV4-2, the J call TRBJ1-1, with TRBD1 matching over 9 bases. The CDR3 is 13 residues long. V shed 5 bases and J 7 bases; nucleotides not matched to a gene: 5. Germline CDR1 and CDR2: LGHNA and YNFKEQ. The CDR3 reads CASSVTGGFEAFF. The CDR3 DNA follows: TGTGCCAGCAGCGTGACAGGGGGATTTGAAGCTTTCTTT.